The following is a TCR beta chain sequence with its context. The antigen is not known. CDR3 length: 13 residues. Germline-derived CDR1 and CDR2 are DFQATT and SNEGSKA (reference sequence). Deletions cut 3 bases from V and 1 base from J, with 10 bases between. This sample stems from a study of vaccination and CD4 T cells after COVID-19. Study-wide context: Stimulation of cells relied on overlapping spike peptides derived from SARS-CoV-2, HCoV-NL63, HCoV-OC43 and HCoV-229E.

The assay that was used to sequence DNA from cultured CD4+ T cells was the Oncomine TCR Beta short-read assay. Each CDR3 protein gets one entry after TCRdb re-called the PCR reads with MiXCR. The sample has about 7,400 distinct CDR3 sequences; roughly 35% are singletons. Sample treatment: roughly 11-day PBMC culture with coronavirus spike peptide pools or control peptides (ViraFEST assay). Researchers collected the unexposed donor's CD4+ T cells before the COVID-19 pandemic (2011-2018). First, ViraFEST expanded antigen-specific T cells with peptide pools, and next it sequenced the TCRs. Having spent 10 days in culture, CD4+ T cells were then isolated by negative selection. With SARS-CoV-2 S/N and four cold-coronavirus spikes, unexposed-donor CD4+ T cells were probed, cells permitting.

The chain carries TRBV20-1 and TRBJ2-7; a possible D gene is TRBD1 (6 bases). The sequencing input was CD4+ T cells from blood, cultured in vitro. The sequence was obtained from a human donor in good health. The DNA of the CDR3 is TGCAGTGCTAGCGGGACACGATCCTACGAGCAGTACTTC. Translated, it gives CSASGTRSYEQYF.